The clone carrying this T cell receptor (beta chain) was observed a few times. The CDR3 spans 15 residues. CDR1 is PRHDT, CDR2 FYEKMQ, per germline (reference sequence). Trimming stripped 5 bases from V and 7 bases from J, with 21 bases between. TCRdb keeps only in-frame clones here, not all; method: immunoSEQ multiplex PCR. This sample yields approximately 13,000 clones, of which 81% are seen a single time; more than 9.5% belongs to the top ten. This sample stems from a study of immune cell composition in non-small cell lung cancer. This sequence joins TRBV13 and TRBJ2-7; D gene uncertain. This TCR was recovered from a human donor with non-small cell lung cancer. The sequencing input was lung tumor tissue. The CDR3 sequence: CASSLRAGSYEEQYF. CDR3 sequence (DNA): TGTGCCAGCAGCCTCCGGGCTGGTTCCTACGAGGAGCAGTACTTC.